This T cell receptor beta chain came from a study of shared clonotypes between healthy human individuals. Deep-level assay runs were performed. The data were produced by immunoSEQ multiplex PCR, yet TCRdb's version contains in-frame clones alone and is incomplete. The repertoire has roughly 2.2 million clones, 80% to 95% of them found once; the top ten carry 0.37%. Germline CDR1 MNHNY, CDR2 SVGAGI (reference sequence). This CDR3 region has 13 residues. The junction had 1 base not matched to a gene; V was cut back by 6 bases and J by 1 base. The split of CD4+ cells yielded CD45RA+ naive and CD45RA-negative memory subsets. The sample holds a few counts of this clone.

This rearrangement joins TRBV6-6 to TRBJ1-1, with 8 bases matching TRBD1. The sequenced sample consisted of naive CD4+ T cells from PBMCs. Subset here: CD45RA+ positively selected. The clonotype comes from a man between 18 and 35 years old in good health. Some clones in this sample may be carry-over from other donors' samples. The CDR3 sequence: CASRDRENTEAFF. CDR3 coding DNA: TGTGCCAGCAGGGACAGGGAGAACACTGAAGCTTTCTTT.